One and the same sample provided the 22 T cell receptor beta chains below, sequenced in a study of beta chain features in type 1 diabetes. Study observations and caveats: Within each of all four CD4+ subsets, Type 1 diabetes patients had TCRB CDR3s that were moderately but significantly shorter.

The whole isolated RNA underwent reverse transcription, so sequencing captured expressed TCRB transcripts. TCRdb's table, derived via immunoSEQ multiplex PCR, lists solely in-frame clones and lacks some. The table shows over 120,000 clones, with about 13% occurring only once. No antigen is known for these receptors. Sequenced sample: central memory CD4+ T cells from blood. These TCRs come from a man aged 18 to 30 with type 1 diabetes.

This clone was seen a few times. V is TRBV2 and J is TRBJ2-2; TRBD1 matches at 8 bases. V was clipped by 6 bases and J by 2 bases; unmatched bases: 5. This CDR3 has 15 residues. CDR1 is SNHLY and CDR2 is FYNNEI in the germline V gene. In DNA form, the CDR3 reads TGTGCCAGCAGGGAACAGGGGGTAAACACCGGGGAGCTGTTTTTT. Its translation: CASREQGVNTGELFF.

This clone was picked up a small number of times. J is TRBJ1-1 and V is TRBV25-1; 7 positions agree with TRBD1. The V gene end was trimmed by 3 bases and the J gene end by 1 base; junction bases not matched to a gene: 2. This CDR3 is 14 amino acids long. Germline V gene sequence: CDR1 MGHDK, CDR2 SYGVNS. The CDR3 sequence is CASSDAGGNTEAFF. CDR3 nucleotide sequence: TGTGCCAGCAGTGACGCAGGGGGGAACACTGAAGCTTTCTTT.

V is TRBV7-9 and J is TRBJ2-5; unclear D gene. Germline assignment: CDR1 SEHNR and CDR2 FQNEAQ (reference sequence). Trimming stripped 2 bases from V and 2 bases from J, with 6 bases between. The CDR3 spans 13 residues. The CDR3 nucleotides read TGTGCCAGCAGCTTATATGATCAAGAGACCCAGTACTTC. Protein product: CASSLYDQETQYF.

This clone was observed a few times. The chain has TRBV11-2 and TRBJ2-3; 8 bases map to TRBD1. The CDR3 has 14 amino acids. The trim removed 2 bases at V and 3 bases at J, leaving 1 base unmatched. Germline V gives CDR1 SGHAT, CDR2 FQNNGV. CDR3 DNA: TGTGCCAGCAGCTTACAGGGGGCTACAGATACGCAGTATTTT. This translates into CASSLQGATDTQYF.

A few counts support this clone. The chain combines TRBV5-6 with TRBJ1-2, with 7 bases identical to TRBD1. The CDR3 has 15 residues. V was pared by 6 bases and J by 4 bases, with 12 bases of the junction left unmatched. Germline-derived CDR1 and CDR2 are SGHDT and YYEEEE. CDR3 in amino acids: CASTPRDRVGYGYTF. CDR3 in DNA: TGTGCCAGCACCCCCCGAGACAGGGTGGGCTATGGCTACACCTTC.

This clone was detected ten times or more. Within the sample, other DNA sequences also encode this same CDR3. The chain couples TRBV7-9 to TRBJ1-4; D not certain. The CDR3 length is 13 residues. Germline-derived CDR1 and CDR2 are SEHNR and FQNEAQ (reference sequence). The V end lost 3 bases, the J end lost 3 bases, and 5 bases lay between the germline ends. The CDR3 spells CASSFTANEKLFF. The CDR3 nucleotides read TGTGCCAGCAGCTTTACAGCTAATGAAAAACTGTTTTTT.

Remarks on this clone: The same CDR3 arises from other DNA sequences in this sample as well. The chain combines TRBV18 with TRBJ1-1; no definite D call. Germline-derived CDR1 and CDR2 are KGHSH and LQKENI. The CDR3 has 14 residues. The V end lost 2 bases, the J end lost 0 bases, and 7 bases lay between the germline ends. The CDR3 DNA reads TGTGCCAGCTCACCAAGGGAGATGAACACTGAAGCTTTCTTT. Translated, it gives CASSPREMNTEAFF.

This clone has more than one count but fewer than ten. This chain uses TRBV29-1 with TRBJ2-5, with D tentatively TRBD1 or TRBD2 (5 bases each). Trimming took 0 bases from V and 2 from J, leaving 19 bases between them. This CDR3 spans 17 amino acids. The V gene's germline CDR1 is SQVTM and CDR2 ANQGSEA. CDR3 sequence: CSVEDSAPGQGQETQYF. The CDR3 nucleotides are TGCAGCGTTGAAGATAGCGCGCCCGGGCAGGGACAAGAGACCCAGTACTTC.

This clone was detected a few times. The chain couples TRBV13 to TRBJ2-3; D gene uncertain. The CDR3 spans 14 residues. Germline-derived CDR1 and CDR2 are PRHDT and FYEKMQ (reference sequence). Deletions cut 3 bases from V and 9 bases from J, with 16 bases between. Here the CDR3 DNA reads TGTGCCAGCAGCTTCCGCCTAGACCCTGGGACGCAGTATTTT. Its protein product is CASSFRLDPGTQYF.

This clone occurred a few times. V and J are TRBV11-3 and TRBJ2-7; D gene unclear. Germline V gives CDR1 SGHNT, CDR2 YENEEA. V was pared by 2 bases and J by 0 bases, with 2 bases between. The length of the CDR3 is 12 residues. The CDR3 loop reads CASSLSSYEQYF. For the CDR3, the DNA is TGTGCCAGCAGCTTAAGCTCCTACGAGCAGTACTTC.

The rearrangement uses TRBV15 and TRBJ1-4; D is unresolved. The V gene lost 0 bases and the J gene lost 8 bases, with 13 bases spanning the gap. CDR3 size: 15 residues. Germline CDR1 is LNHNV and CDR2 is YYDKDF (reference sequence). The chain's CDR3 is CATSRDGDLLEKLFF. CDR3 nucleotide sequence: TGTGCCACCAGCAGAGATGGTGATCTTCTCGAAAAACTGTTTTTT.

In regard to this clone: Different DNA sequences within this sample yield the same CDR3. The CDR3 coding sequence is TGTGCCAGCAGCTTACCGGGCCTCCCTGAAGCTTTCTTT. Amino acid sequence: CASSLPGLPEAFF. The chain uses TRBV7-9 and TRBJ1-1; D not certain. This CDR3 spans 13 amino acids. The V gene's germline CDR1 is SEHNR and CDR2 FQNEAQ (reference sequence). V was pared by 2 bases and J by 6 bases, with 10 bases between.

J is TRBJ1-2 and V is TRBV27, with 12 bases that match TRBD1. The J segment lost 5 bases and the V segment lost 5 bases, leaving 9 bases of the junction unmatched. The V gene's germline CDR1 is MNHEY and CDR2 SMNVEV (reference sequence). CDR3 size: 16 residues. The CDR3, as DNA: TGTGCCAGCAGTAGTACCGGGACAGGGGGCTGGTATGGCTACACCTTC. Translating it yields CASSSTGTGGWYGYTF.

The sample holds a few counts of this clone. V and J are TRBV28 and TRBJ2-7, with D unclear. V dropped 6 bases and J dropped 6 bases, with 15 bases sitting between them. The CDR3 extends over 13 amino acids. The V gene's germline CDR1 is MDHEN and CDR2 SYDVKM. DNA for the CDR3: TGTGCCAGCAGCCTTCGGAACCCAGGCGAGCAGTACTTC. Protein: CASSLRNPGEQYF.

This clone has at least ten counts. The chain links TRBV5-6 to TRBJ1-5, with TRBD1 as a possible D gene (5 bases). Trimming pared 5 bases from V and 8 bases from J, leaving 17 bases between. The CDR3 runs 14 residues. Germline CDR1 is SGHDT and CDR2 is YYEEEE. CDR3: CASRKRDPPEPQHF. The CDR3 nucleotides are TGTGCCAGCAGGAAGAGGGACCCCCCGGAGCCCCAGCATTTT.

The chain joins TRBV30 to TRBJ1-1, with a weak D call TRBD1 (6 bases). The CDR3 has 14 residues. CDR1 is GTSNPN and CDR2 is SVGIG in the germline V gene (reference sequence). The germline V and J ends were trimmed by 0 bases and 1 base, with 9 bases remaining between them. The CDR3 coding sequence is TGTGCCTGGAGTGTGGGGGGGCCGAACACTGAAGCTTTCTTT. It codes for CAWSVGGPNTEAFF.

This clone was recorded many times. V gene TRBV7-8 combines with J gene TRBJ1-1; no clear D. The germline CDR1 and CDR2 sequences are SGHVS and FQNEAQ. The V end was cut by 5 bases, the J end by 4 bases, with 20 bases between. There are 16 residues in the CDR3. The CDR3 DNA is TGTGCCAGCAGCCCCACCCCGGTAGGTGGGATCACTGAAGCTTTCTTT. This gives the protein CASSPTPVGGITEAFF.

The table lists this clone with many counts. The rearrangement joins TRBV30 to TRBJ1-2; the D is unclear. The V end lost 0 bases, the J end lost 8 bases, and 13 bases lay between the germline ends. CDR3 length: 13 amino acids. Germline lookup yields CDR1 GTSNPN and CDR2 SVGIG (reference sequence). The CDR3 nucleotides are TGTGCCTGGAGTGTATCGGGGTTGGGCGGCTACACCTTC. Residues: CAWSVSGLGGYTF.

This clone was found a few times. The V gene is TRBV25-1, the J gene TRBJ1-2; D not resolved. Germline lookup yields CDR1 MGHDK and CDR2 SYGVNS. The CDR3 length is 16 residues. The ends were cut back, 1 base at V and 2 bases at J, with 14 bases in the middle. In nucleotides, the CDR3 is TGTGCCAGCAGTGAATTCGGGGTGGTCAGCAACTATGGCTACACCTTC. As protein: CASSEFGVVSNYGYTF.

The rearrangement joins TRBV4-2 to TRBJ1-1; possible D gene TRBD1, 6 bases. The CDR3 has 17 residues. V was cut by 5 bases and J by 3 bases, with 22 bases left in between. In germline, CDR1 is LGHNA, CDR2 YNFKEQ. The CDR3 reads CASSDKPVRGWDTEAFF. CDR3 sequence (DNA): TGTGCCAGCAGCGATAAACCGGTCAGGGGCTGGGACACTGAAGCTTTCTTT.

Ten or more counts support this clone. The CDR3 spells CSGTRQASYNEQFF. The CDR3 region has the DNA TGCAGCGGTACCAGACAGGCCTCCTACAATGAGCAGTTCTTC. This chain uses TRBV29-1 with TRBJ2-1; possible D gene TRBD1, 6 bases. The germline CDR1 and CDR2 sequences are SQVTM and ANQGSEA. The V end was cut by 7 bases, the J end by 0 bases, with 13 bases between. The CDR3 length is 14 residues.

V usage is TRBV28 and J usage is TRBJ1-2, with 7 positions matching TRBD1. The CDR3 loop spans 14 amino acids. Germline V gene lookup returns CDR1 MDHEN and CDR2 SYDVKM. Losses at the gene ends were 5 bases for V and 5 bases for J; bases not matched to a gene: 8. For the CDR3, the DNA is TGTGCCAGCAGTCCTGGGACAGTTCTTTATGGCTACACCTTC. Its protein is CASSPGTVLYGYTF.